The 3 T cell receptor beta chains presented below share a single source sample, sequenced in a study of T cell responses to AZD1222 COVID-19 vaccine. Sequencing was performed with immunoSEQ multiplex PCR; in TCRdb, only in-frame clones are kept and a portion is missing. The table shows 100,000 to 150,000 clones, with roughly nine tenths occurring only once. The sequences come from peripheral blood, collected on day 0 of AZD1222 vaccination. The receptors come from an adult in good health.

A few counts support this clone. The chain joins TRBV19 to TRBJ1-1; D is uncertain. This CDR3 contains 14 residues. Between the trimmed V and J ends, which lost 4 bases and 3 bases, there was a span of 12 bases. CDR1 LNHDA and CDR2 SQIVND come from the germline V gene (reference sequence). The CDR3 DNA sequence: TGTGCCAGTAGTACAGGATGGCGCGACACTGAAGCTTTCTTT. It is translated as CASSTGWRDTEAFF.

The CDR3 nucleotides are TGTGCCACCAGCACTACAGGAGGGAATCAGCCCCAGCATTTT. Protein: CATSTTGGNQPQHF. The chain couples TRBV15 to TRBJ1-5, with a possible D match to TRBD1 (5 bases). There are 14 residues in the CDR3. Trimming cost V 4 bases and J 4 bases, with 11 bases left between them. The germline V gene encodes CDR1 LNHNV and CDR2 YYDKDF (reference sequence).

This sequence joins TRBV7-8 and TRBJ2-7; the D is unclear. V lost 4 bases and J lost 0, with 16 bases in between. Germline-derived CDR1 and CDR2 are SGHVS and FQNEAQ. This CDR3 has 16 residues. In DNA form, the CDR3 reads TGTGCCAGCAGCTCTTTTCCGCGTGGCAGCTCCTACGAGCAGTACTTC. It translates to CASSSFPRGSSYEQYF.